This T cell receptor (beta chain) was profiled in a study of T cell changes during pregnancy in multiple sclerosis. The CDR3 covers 14 residues. Germline CDR1 reads MGHRA; CDR2 reads YSYEKL. Deletions cut 0 bases from V and 4 bases from J, with 10 bases between. Here immunoSEQ multiplex PCR was the method, and the copy in TCRdb shows in-frame clones only, minus some. The sample holds about 59,000 clones, approximately 94% seen once. Sequenced material: CD8+ T cells from peripheral blood mononuclear cells, taken after pregnancy. The gene calls are TRBV4-1 and TRBJ2-7, with unresolved D. This receptor was identified in a female donor with multiple sclerosis, enrolled in a pregnancy study. The CDR3 reads CASSQDPVRYEQYF. The CDR3 coding sequence is TGCGCCAGCAGCCAAGATCCCGTGAGATACGAGCAGTACTTC.